This T cell receptor (beta chain) was found in a study of CD8 T cells in Susac syndrome. Overall study results and limits: In total CD8+ repertoires, some 15 Susac-specific public clones were found, and CD8+ TEMRA repertoires had roughly five.

The CDR3 sequence is 12 residues long. Germline loops: CDR1 SGHRS, CDR2 YFSETQ. V was cut by 3 bases and J by 4 bases, with 7 bases left in between. Random hexamers served to reverse transcribe roughly 0.45 to 1 ug RNA. Multiplex immunoSEQ PCR targeted 54 Vbeta and 13 Jbeta TCR beta segments. TCRdb used MiXCR to reprocess the immunoSEQ multiplex PCR reads, holding one entry per CDR3 protein. The sample lists roughly 88,000 distinct CDR3 sequences; about 96% were seen once. Regarding this clonotype: Its antigen remains unknown.

TEMRA cells were enriched by FACS, while CD8+ and CD4+ T cells were obtained through a negative isolation that was performed magnetically. Sequenced input: CD8+ T cells from PBMCs. The sequence came from a human donor with Susac syndrome. The V and J genes are TRBV5-1 and TRBJ1-1; no clear D. CDR3 in DNA: TGCGCCAGCAGCTCGGGCTCCACTGAAGCTTTCTTT. This encodes CASSSGSTEAFF.